The rows below give T cell receptor beta chains drawn from one sample of a study of blood T cell repertoires in COVID-19. The data were produced by immunoSEQ multiplex PCR, yet TCRdb's version contains in-frame clones alone and is incomplete. The top ten hold 0.95% to 1.3% of the sample, which has approximately 85,000 clones, about 92% seen once. Sequenced material: peripheral blood. The source is a woman aged 45-65 years in a cohort sampled during active COVID-19. CDR3s include the opening cysteine and the closing phenylalanine or tryptophan. A D gene is named only where the DNA matches it firmly. Clone size is shown for a subset of rows, as once, few, many or a class of expanded clone.

d_call: TRBD2
clone_size: .
v_call: TRBV6-6
j_call: TRBJ2-3
cdr3_nt: TGTGCCAGCAGTTACGATAGCGGGAGATGGCGGGATACGCAGTATTTT
cdr3_aa: CASSYDSGRWRDTQYF

d_call: .
clone_size: .
v_call: TRBV4-1
j_call: TRBJ1-5
cdr3_nt: TGCGCCAGCAGCCAATTGGACACCTATCAGCCCCAGCATTTT
cdr3_aa: CASSQLDTYQPQHF

d_call: TRBD2
clone_size: .
v_call: TRBV7-2
j_call: TRBJ2-7
cdr3_nt: TGTGCCAGCAGCTTAAACCCTAGCGGGAGGAACGAGCAGTACTTC
cdr3_aa: CASSLNPSGRNEQYF

d_call: TRBD1
clone_size: .
v_call: TRBV2
j_call: TRBJ2-7
cdr3_nt: TGTGCCAGCAAGGGGACAGAAGGGTACGAGCAGTACTTC
cdr3_aa: CASKGTEGYEQYF

d_call: TRBD1
clone_size: .
v_call: TRBV25-1
j_call: TRBJ2-1
cdr3_nt: TGTGCCAGCAGTGAATTTACAGGGGACAATGAGCAGTTCTTC
cdr3_aa: CASSEFTGDNEQFF

d_call: .
clone_size: once
v_call: TRBV20-1
j_call: TRBJ2-1
cdr3_nt: TGCAGTGCTAGTTATGAGGAAGCCGGGCAGTTCTTC
cdr3_aa: CSASYEEAGQFF

d_call: .
clone_size: .
v_call: TRBV10-3
j_call: TRBJ1-1
cdr3_nt: TGTGCCATCAGTGAGAATGGGGCAGGGAAGGCTTTCTTT
cdr3_aa: CAISENGAGKAFF

d_call: .
clone_size: .
v_call: TRBV24-1
j_call: TRBJ2-5
cdr3_nt: TGTGCCACCAGTGATCCTAACAGGGAAGAGACCCAGTACTTC
cdr3_aa: CATSDPNREETQYF

d_call: .
clone_size: .
v_call: TRBV18
j_call: TRBJ1-1
cdr3_nt: TGTGCCAGCTCACCACGAAAAGCTTCGGACACTGAAGCTTTCTTT
cdr3_aa: CASSPRKASDTEAFF

d_call: .
clone_size: .
v_call: TRBV29-1
j_call: TRBJ1-1
cdr3_nt: TGCAGCGCCAGGGCCGCCACTTATGAAGCTTTCTTT
cdr3_aa: CSARAATYEAFF

d_call: .
clone_size: .
v_call: TRBV18
j_call: TRBJ1-3
cdr3_nt: TGTGCCAGCTCCCCCAGGGTATCAGGAAACACCATATATTTT
cdr3_aa: CASSPRVSGNTIYF

d_call: .
clone_size: .
v_call: TRBV6-1
j_call: TRBJ2-3
cdr3_nt: TGTGCCAGCAGTGAAGCTATACAGGGTTCGGATACGCAGTATTTT
cdr3_aa: CASSEAIQGSDTQYF

d_call: .
clone_size: few
v_call: TRBV28
j_call: TRBJ2-2
cdr3_nt: TGTGCCAGCAGTCCCCCGGGACTTCACACCGGGGAGCTGTTTTTT
cdr3_aa: CASSPPGLHTGELFF

d_call: .
clone_size: .
v_call: TRBV4-1
j_call: TRBJ2-2
cdr3_nt: TGCGCCAGCAGCCAAGATCCCAGGAACACCGGGGAGCTGTTTTTT
cdr3_aa: CASSQDPRNTGELFF

d_call: TRBD2
clone_size: .
v_call: TRBV9
j_call: TRBJ2-2
cdr3_nt: TGTGCCAGCAGCGTAGACACTAGCGGCTCCCTCCGCCGGGCCGGGGAGCTGTTTTTT
cdr3_aa: CASSVDTSGSLRRAGELFF

d_call: TRBD2
clone_size: .
v_call: TRBV7-9
j_call: TRBJ2-1
cdr3_nt: TGTGCCAGCAGCTTAGAGTTCAGCGGGAGCTACAATGAGCAGTTCTTC
cdr3_aa: CASSLEFSGSYNEQFF

d_call: .
clone_size: .
v_call: TRBV28
j_call: TRBJ2-7
cdr3_nt: TGTGCCAGCAGTTCGGGGGGCCACGAGCAGTACTTC
cdr3_aa: CASSSGGHEQYF

d_call: .
clone_size: .
v_call: TRBV6-2/TRBV6-3
j_call: TRBJ2-2
cdr3_nt: TGTGCCAGCAGTTACACGGGACTCACCGGGGAGCTGTTTTTT
cdr3_aa: CASSYTGLTGELFF

d_call: TRBD1
clone_size: .
v_call: TRBV2
j_call: TRBJ2-7
cdr3_nt: TGTGCCAGCACCCTGGACAGGAGCTTCTCCTACGAGCAGTACTTC
cdr3_aa: CASTLDRSFSYEQYF

d_call: TRBD2
clone_size: .
v_call: TRBV28
j_call: TRBJ2-1
cdr3_nt: TGTGCCAGCAGCAACGGCCTAGCGGGAGGGGTCAATGAGCAGTTCTTC
cdr3_aa: CASSNGLAGGVNEQFF

d_call: .
clone_size: .
v_call: TRBV4-1
j_call: TRBJ1-2
cdr3_nt: TGCGCCAGCAGCCAACGGGGACAAGATAACTATGGCTACACCTTC
cdr3_aa: CASSQRGQDNYGYTF

d_call: .
clone_size: .
v_call: TRBV28
j_call: TRBJ1-2
cdr3_nt: TGTGCCAGCACTAGACAGATTAACTATGGCTACACCTTC
cdr3_aa: CASTRQINYGYTF

d_call: .
clone_size: .
v_call: TRBV6-6
j_call: TRBJ2-3
cdr3_nt: TGTGCCTCCAGGGGGGCGGCTCAGGGAGATACGCAGTATTTT
cdr3_aa: CASRGAAQGDTQYF

d_call: .
clone_size: once
v_call: TRBV3-1/TRBV3-2
j_call: TRBJ1-5
cdr3_nt: TGTGCCAGCAGCCAAGATCGAGGGTCGTATCAGCCCCAGCATTTT
cdr3_aa: CASSQDRGSYQPQHF

d_call: TRBD1
clone_size: .
v_call: TRBV5-6
j_call: TRBJ2-2
cdr3_nt: TGTGCCAGCAGCTTGGTGGGACAGGACTTCACCGGGGAGCTGTTTTTT
cdr3_aa: CASSLVGQDFTGELFF

d_call: TRBD2
clone_size: .
v_call: TRBV7-9
j_call: TRBJ2-3
cdr3_nt: TGTGCCATCATGGGCGGGAGGGTCGCAGATACGCAGTATTTT
cdr3_aa: CAIMGGRVADTQYF

d_call: .
clone_size: few
v_call: TRBV19
j_call: TRBJ2-7
cdr3_nt: TGTGCCAGTTCCCCGGACAGCCTATCCTACGAGCAGTACTTC
cdr3_aa: CASSPDSLSYEQYF

d_call: .
clone_size: few
v_call: TRBV2
j_call: TRBJ2-7
cdr3_nt: TGTGCCAGCAGTGAAGACGCTTCCTATGGCGAGCAGTACTTC
cdr3_aa: CASSEDASYGEQYF

d_call: TRBD2
clone_size: .
v_call: TRBV19
j_call: TRBJ2-7
cdr3_nt: TGTGCCAGTCCGGGGGGAGGGTCCTACGAGCAGTACTTC
cdr3_aa: CASPGGGSYEQYF

d_call: .
clone_size: .
v_call: TRBV6-5
j_call: TRBJ2-6
cdr3_nt: TGTGCCAGCAGTTTACAAATCTCCTCTGGGGCCAACGTCCTGACTTTC
cdr3_aa: CASSLQISSGANVLTF

d_call: TRBD1
clone_size: .
v_call: TRBV9
j_call: TRBJ1-1
cdr3_nt: TGTGCCAGCAGCCCAGGGACAGGGATTTTCGCTGAAGCTTTCTTT
cdr3_aa: CASSPGTGIFAEAFF

d_call: .
clone_size: .
v_call: TRBV11-2
j_call: TRBJ2-7
cdr3_nt: TGTGCCAGCAGCGATATGGGGGGACTTCCCTACGAGCAGTACTTC
cdr3_aa: CASSDMGGLPYEQYF

d_call: TRBD1
clone_size: .
v_call: TRBV28
j_call: TRBJ1-5
cdr3_nt: TGTGCCAGCAGTCCCGGGACAGGGGGTTTTCAGCCCCAGCATTTT
cdr3_aa: CASSPGTGGFQPQHF

d_call: .
clone_size: .
v_call: TRBV10-1
j_call: TRBJ2-1
cdr3_nt: TGCGCCAGCAGTGAGGGGCCTCTCCTTAGCTCCTACAATGAGCAGTTCTTC
cdr3_aa: CASSEGPLLSSYNEQFF

d_call: .
clone_size: once
v_call: TRBV5-1
j_call: TRBJ2-2
cdr3_nt: TGCGCCAGCAGCTTGGGACAGGCGGTGACCGGGGAGCTGTTTTTT
cdr3_aa: CASSLGQAVTGELFF

d_call: TRBD1
clone_size: .
v_call: TRBV9
j_call: TRBJ1-3
cdr3_nt: TGTGCCAGCAGCGTATCCGGGACAGCTGGAAACACCATATATTTT
cdr3_aa: CASSVSGTAGNTIYF

d_call: .
clone_size: .
v_call: TRBV2
j_call: TRBJ2-2
cdr3_nt: TGTGCCAGCAGTGGGGCCCAAAGGAACACCGGGGAGCTGTTTTTT
cdr3_aa: CASSGAQRNTGELFF

d_call: .
clone_size: few
v_call: TRBV6-5
j_call: TRBJ2-2
cdr3_nt: TGTGCCAGCAGTTACGTAGCGAGCACCGGGGAGCTGTTTTTT
cdr3_aa: CASSYVASTGELFF

d_call: TRBD2
clone_size: .
v_call: TRBV2
j_call: TRBJ2-7
cdr3_nt: TGTGCCAGCAGTCCGGCTAGCGGGCCCTACGAGCAGTACTTC
cdr3_aa: CASSPASGPYEQYF

d_call: .
clone_size: .
v_call: TRBV27
j_call: TRBJ2-7
cdr3_nt: TGTGCCAGCAGTTTGGGAGTTGGCCAAGAGGGCTACGAGCAGTACTTC
cdr3_aa: CASSLGVGQEGYEQYF

d_call: .
clone_size: .
v_call: TRBV11-2
j_call: TRBJ2-7
cdr3_nt: TGTGCCAGCAGCGTTGGGCCGAGCTCCTACGAGCAGTACTTC
cdr3_aa: CASSVGPSSYEQYF

d_call: TRBD2
clone_size: .
v_call: TRBV3-1/TRBV3-2
j_call: TRBJ2-3
cdr3_nt: TGTGCCAGCAGCCGGAGGGAGGGAACAGATACGCAGTATTTT
cdr3_aa: CASSRREGTDTQYF

d_call: TRBD2
clone_size: .
v_call: TRBV29-1
j_call: TRBJ2-5
cdr3_nt: TGCAGCGCCCCCCGCTCGGCAGGGACTAGCCAAGAGACCCAGTACTTC
cdr3_aa: CSAPRSAGTSQETQYF

d_call: TRBD1
clone_size: .
v_call: TRBV5-1
j_call: TRBJ1-1
cdr3_nt: TGCGCCAGCAGCGTGGACAGGGCGATGAACACTGAAGCTTTCTTT
cdr3_aa: CASSVDRAMNTEAFF

d_call: TRBD2
clone_size: .
v_call: TRBV10-1
j_call: TRBJ2-3
cdr3_nt: TGCGCCAGCAGTGAGTCAAAGGGCGCGAGCGGGAGAACAGATACGCAGTATTTT
cdr3_aa: CASSESKGASGRTDTQYF

d_call: .
clone_size: .
v_call: TRBV3-1/TRBV3-2
j_call: TRBJ1-1
cdr3_nt: TGTGCCAGCAGCCCTACAGAGTACACTGAAGCTTTCTTT
cdr3_aa: CASSPTEYTEAFF

d_call: .
clone_size: .
v_call: TRBV6-5
j_call: TRBJ2-7
cdr3_nt: TGTGCCAGCGGCCTGGGTAGGAGCTCCTACGAGCAGTACTTC
cdr3_aa: CASGLGRSSYEQYF

d_call: .
clone_size: .
v_call: TRBV14
j_call: TRBJ1-2
cdr3_nt: TGTGCCAGCAGCCAAATAACAGGGTGGCTCTATGGCTACACCTTC
cdr3_aa: CASSQITGWLYGYTF

d_call: .
clone_size: .
v_call: TRBV11-2
j_call: TRBJ2-5
cdr3_nt: TGTGCCAGCAGCTTACTAGGGACCCAGTACTTC
cdr3_aa: CASSLLGTQYF

d_call: TRBD1
clone_size: .
v_call: TRBV15
j_call: TRBJ2-1
cdr3_nt: TGTGCCACCAGAAACCGGGACAGCCTCCACAATGAGCAGTTCTTC
cdr3_aa: CATRNRDSLHNEQFF

d_call: .
clone_size: .
v_call: TRBV19
j_call: TRBJ1-1
cdr3_nt: TGTGCCAGTATGACCCAACAGGGATTCACTGAAGCTTTCTTT
cdr3_aa: CASMTQQGFTEAFF

d_call: .
clone_size: once
v_call: TRBV7-9
j_call: TRBJ1-1
cdr3_nt: TGTGCCAGCAGCTCACGGGTTGACAGCACTGAAGCTTTCTTT
cdr3_aa: CASSSRVDSTEAFF

d_call: TRBD2
clone_size: .
v_call: TRBV2
j_call: TRBJ2-5
cdr3_nt: TGTGCCAGCAGTACCCGGACTAGCTCACTAGGAGAGACCCAGTACTTC
cdr3_aa: CASSTRTSSLGETQYF

d_call: TRBD2
clone_size: once
v_call: TRBV6-1
j_call: TRBJ2-7
cdr3_nt: TGTGCCAGCAGTGGGGCAGCTAGCGGCCTAACCTACGAGCAGTACTTC
cdr3_aa: CASSGAASGLTYEQYF

d_call: .
clone_size: .
v_call: TRBV27
j_call: TRBJ1-2
cdr3_nt: TGTGCCAGCACCGCGGGGGGGGCTAACTATGGCTACACCTTC
cdr3_aa: CASTAGGANYGYTF